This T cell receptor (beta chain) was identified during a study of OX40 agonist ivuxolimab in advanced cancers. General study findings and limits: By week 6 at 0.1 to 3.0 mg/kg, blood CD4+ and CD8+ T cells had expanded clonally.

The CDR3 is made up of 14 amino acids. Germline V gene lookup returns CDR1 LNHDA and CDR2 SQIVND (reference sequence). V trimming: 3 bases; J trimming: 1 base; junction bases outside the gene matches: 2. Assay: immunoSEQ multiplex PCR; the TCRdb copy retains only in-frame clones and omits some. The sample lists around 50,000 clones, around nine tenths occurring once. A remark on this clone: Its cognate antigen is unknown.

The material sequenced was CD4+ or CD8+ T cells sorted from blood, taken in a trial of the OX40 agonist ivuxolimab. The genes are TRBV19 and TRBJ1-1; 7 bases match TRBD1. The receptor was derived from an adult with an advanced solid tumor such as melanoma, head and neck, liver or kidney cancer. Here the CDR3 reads CASSITGENTEAFF. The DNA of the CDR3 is TGTGCCAGTAGTATTACAGGGGAGAACACTGAAGCTTTCTTT.